Reported below is one T cell receptor (beta chain). Distinct nucleotide sequences in the sample also encode this CDR3. Germline V gene data show CDR1 as SEHNR and CDR2 as FQNEAQ (reference sequence). Trimming took 0 bases from V and 0 from J, leaving 6 bases between them. This CDR3 has 15 residues. This specimen comes from a study of OX40 agonist ivuxolimab in advanced cancers. The method was immunoSEQ multiplex PCR; TCRdb's version includes in-frame clones alone and lacks a portion of them. The sample lists about 58,000 clones; over 65% were seen once. The receptor was isolated from an adult with an advanced solid tumor such as melanoma, head and neck, liver or kidney cancer. The J gene is TRBJ1-3, the V gene TRBV7-9; D gene uncertain. The specimen comprised CD4+ or CD8+ T cells sorted from blood, sampled in a trial of the OX40 agonist ivuxolimab. CDR3 coding DNA: TGTGCCAGCAGCTTAGCCGGGGACTCTGGAAACACCATATATTTT. It yields the protein CASSLAGDSGNTIYF.